Below, one TCR beta chain is given with its context. Antigen unknown. The CDR3 contains 16 residues. The germline CDR1 and CDR2 sequences are SGHVS and FQNEAQ. V was trimmed by 5 bases and J by 0 bases, leaving 14 bases between them. The PCR made use of 60 Vbeta and 13 Jbeta primers. Here immunoSEQ multiplex PCR was the method, and the copy in TCRdb shows in-frame clones only, minus some. The sample consists of tens of thousands of clones, roughly 78% of them appearing once. The data belong to a study of cytomegalovirus exposure and HLA in healthy donors. Study-wide results and limits: Most CMV-associated TCR beta chains appeared HLA-restricted in a later analysis.

This clonotype originated in a man in his forties in good health and CMV-seronegative. The specimen was PBMCs. This chain links TRBV7-8 with TRBJ1-3, with D uncertain. CDR3 nucleotide sequence: TGTGCCAGCAGCACGGTCCCGGGGTCCTCTGGAAACACCATATATTTT. This encodes CASSTVPGSSGNTIYF.